The entry that follows covers one T cell receptor beta chain sequence. The CDR3 totals 14 residues. The junction had 1 base not matched to a gene; V was cut back by 4 bases and J by 4 bases. Germline V gives CDR1 SEHNR, CDR2 FQNEAQ (reference sequence). These data are taken from a study of blood T cell repertoires in COVID-19. Looking at the study overall: The analysed material was cDNA or gDNA that came from T cells, B-cell-depleted T cells, or PBMCs.

Authors' processing steps: How many nucleated cells were present was estimated from reference gene primer amplification. The assay was immunoSEQ multiplex PCR, and TCRdb's table has in-frame clones only and misses some. D and trimming come from the DNA, and the V and J calls and clone size come from that table. The sample lists 65,000 to 90,000 clones, 84% occurring once. The sequence was collected from a human donor in a cohort sampled during active COVID-19. Sequencing input: peripheral blood. V is TRBV7-9 and J is TRBJ2-1, with 10 bases fitting TRBD2. The CDR3, as DNA: TGTGCCAGCAGCTGGACTAGCGGTTACAATGAGCAGTTCTTC. As protein: CASSWTSGYNEQFF.